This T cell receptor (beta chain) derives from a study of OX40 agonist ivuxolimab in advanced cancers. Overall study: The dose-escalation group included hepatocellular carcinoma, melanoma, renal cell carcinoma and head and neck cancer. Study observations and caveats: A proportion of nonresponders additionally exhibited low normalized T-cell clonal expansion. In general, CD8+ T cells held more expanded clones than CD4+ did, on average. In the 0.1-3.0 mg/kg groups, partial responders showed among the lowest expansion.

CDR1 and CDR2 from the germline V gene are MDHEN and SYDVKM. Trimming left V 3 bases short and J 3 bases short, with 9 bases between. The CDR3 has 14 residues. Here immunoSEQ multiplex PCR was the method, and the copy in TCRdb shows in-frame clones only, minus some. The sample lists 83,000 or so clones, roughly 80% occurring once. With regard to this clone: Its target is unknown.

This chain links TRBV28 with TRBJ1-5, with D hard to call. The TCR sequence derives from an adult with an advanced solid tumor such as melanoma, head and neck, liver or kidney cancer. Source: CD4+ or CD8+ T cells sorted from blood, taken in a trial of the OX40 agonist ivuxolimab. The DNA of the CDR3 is TGTGCCAGCAGTTTCAGGAGCCCCAATCAGCCCCAGCATTTT. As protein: CASSFRSPNQPQHF. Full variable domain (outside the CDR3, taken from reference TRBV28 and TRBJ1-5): DVKVTQSSRYLVKRTGEKVFLECVQDMDHENMFWYRQDPGLGLRLIYFSYDVKMKEKGDIPEGYSVSREKKERFSLILESASTNQTSMYLCASSFRSPNQPQHFGDGTRLSIL.